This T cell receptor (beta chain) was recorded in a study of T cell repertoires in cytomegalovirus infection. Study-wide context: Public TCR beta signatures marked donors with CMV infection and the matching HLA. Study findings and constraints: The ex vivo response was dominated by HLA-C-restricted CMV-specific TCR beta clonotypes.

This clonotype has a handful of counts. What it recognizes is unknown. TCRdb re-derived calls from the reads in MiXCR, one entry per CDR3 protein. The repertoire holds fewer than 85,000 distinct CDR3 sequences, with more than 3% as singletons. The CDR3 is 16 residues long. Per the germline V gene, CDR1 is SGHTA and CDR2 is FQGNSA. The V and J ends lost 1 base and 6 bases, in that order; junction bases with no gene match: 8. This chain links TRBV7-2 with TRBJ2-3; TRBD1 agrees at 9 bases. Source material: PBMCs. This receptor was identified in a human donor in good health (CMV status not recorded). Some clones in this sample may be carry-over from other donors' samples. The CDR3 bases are TGTGCCAGCAGCTTAGGGGGACAGGGTCGGGGGGATACGCAGTATTTT. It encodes CASSLGGQGRGDTQYF.